Each of the 18 T cell receptor beta chains below was sequenced from the same sample in a study of blood T cell repertoires in COVID-19. Clones were read by immunoSEQ multiplex PCR, and TCRdb kept only the in-frame ones, dropping some. The table records some 150,000 clones, approximately 84% of them present only once. Sample: peripheral blood. Every receptor here comes from an elderly woman with acute or convalescent COVID-19.

The chain has TRBV6-6 and TRBJ1-3; no definite D call. V lost 2 bases and J 1 base, leaving 6 bases between the germline ends. CDR3 length: 14 residues. CDR1 is MNHNY, CDR2 SVGAGI, per germline (reference sequence). The CDR3 region has the DNA TGTGCCAGCAGTTACGCAGGTTCTGGAAACACCATATATTTT. It is translated as CASSYAGSGNTIYF.

CDR3 nucleotides: TGTGCCAGCAGCTTGGACCGGGGTTCACCCCTCCACTTT. It encodes CASSLDRGSPLHF. This chain links TRBV5-5 with TRBJ1-6; D unclear. Trimming left V 0 bases short and J 9 bases short, with 7 bases between. The CDR3 is 13 residues long. Germline-derived CDR1 and CDR2 are SGHKS and YYEKEE (reference sequence).

The rearrangement links TRBV5-6 to TRBJ1-2; TRBD1 matches at 8 bases. The CDR3 runs to 15 residues. Germline values: CDR1 SGHDT, CDR2 YYEEEE. J gave up 5 bases and V 3 bases, and 9 bases lay outside the gene matches. The CDR3, as DNA: TGTGCCAGCAGCTGGGGGACAGGCCGTTCTTATGGCTACACCTTC. Amino acids: CASSWGTGRSYGYTF.

This clone was counted a single time. The J gene is TRBJ2-7, the V gene TRBV15; D is possibly TRBD1 (6 bases). CDR1 is LNHNV, CDR2 YYDKDF, per germline (reference sequence). Trimming removed 0 bases from V and 5 bases from J, with 14 bases in between. This CDR3 has 15 residues. The CDR3 region has the DNA TGTGCCACCAGCAGAGATCGGTCAGGGGTCGACGAGCAGTACTTC. Its translation is CATSRDRSGVDEQYF.

This clone turned up a few times. This chain links TRBV11-2 with TRBJ1-3; TRBD1 aligns across 8 bases. The CDR3 consists of 18 residues. V shed 7 bases, J shed 3 bases, and the junction held 17 bases outside the gene matches. Germline V gene lookup returns CDR1 SGHAT and CDR2 FQNNGV. CDR3 in DNA: TGTGCCAGCACCAGCAGACCCTCCCGGACAGGGTTTGGAAACACCATATATTTT. Protein product: CASTSRPSRTGFGNTIYF.

This clone was seen a single time. The chain recombines TRBV6-6 with TRBJ1-4; TRBD1 agrees at 7 bases. Germline V gives CDR1 MNHNY, CDR2 SVGAGI (reference sequence). V lost 11 bases and J lost 1; bases outside the gene matches: 4. The CDR3 is made up of 13 amino acids. CDR3 DNA: TGTGCCGGCCACAGGGGAACTAATGAAAAACTGTTTTTT. This gives the protein CAGHRGTNEKLFF.

With respect to this clone: At one end the junction does not follow the germline gene, possibly because of a read error. The chain couples TRBV7-7 to TRBJ1-3; the match to TRBD1 covers 9 bases. In germline, CDR1 is SSHAT, CDR2 FNYEAQ (reference sequence). The CDR3 runs 14 residues. The DNA of the CDR3 is TGTGCTAGCAGCCCGGACAGGGGAGAAAACACCATATATTTT. Translation: CASSPDRGENTIYF.

V and J are TRBV7-2 and TRBJ1-2, with TRBD1 as a possible D gene (5 bases). The CDR3 extends over 14 amino acids. Trimming cost V 1 base and J 1 base, with 7 bases left between them. Per the germline V gene, CDR1 is SGHTA and CDR2 is FQGNSA. CDR3 sequence (DNA): TGTGCCAGCAGCTTAGACAGGAATAACTATGGCTACACCTTC. Protein product: CASSLDRNNYGYTF.

V usage is TRBV5-1 and J usage is TRBJ2-6; 7 bases agree with TRBD1. CDR1 and CDR2 (germline): SGHRS, YFSETQ. Germline trimming cut 5 bases from V and 0 bases from J; bases unmatched to any gene: 5. CDR3 length: 16 amino acids. The CDR3 protein is CASRRDSSSGANVLTF. CDR3 DNA sequence: TGCGCCAGCAGACGGGACAGTAGCTCTGGGGCCAACGTCCTGACTTTC.

The chain links TRBV7-9 to TRBJ2-7; D call uncertain. Trimming pared 3 bases from V and 2 bases from J, leaving 8 bases between. The CDR3 sequence is 13 residues long. The germline V gene encodes CDR1 SEHNR and CDR2 FQNEAQ (reference sequence). In DNA form, the CDR3 reads TGTGCCAGCAGCTTCGATGTAGCCTACGAGCAGTACTTC. Protein sequence: CASSFDVAYEQYF.

CDR3 protein: CATQSQTTVNYGYTF. The CDR3 DNA is TGTGCCACTCAATCTCAGACTACCGTTAACTATGGCTACACCTTC. The chain combines TRBV19 with TRBJ1-2; D gene uncertain. Trimming removed 10 bases from V and 1 base from J, with 19 bases in between. Per germline, CDR1 LNHDA and CDR2 SQIVND (reference sequence). CDR3 length equals 15 residues.

V gene TRBV19 combines with J gene TRBJ1-2; 10 bases map to TRBD1. Per the germline V gene, CDR1 is LNHDA and CDR2 is SQIVND (reference sequence). The CDR3 totals 15 residues. J gave up 7 bases and V 6 bases, and 11 bases lay outside the gene matches. CDR3 sequence reads: CASRGPGQGKGGYTF. As DNA, the CDR3 is TGTGCCAGTAGAGGACCGGGACAGGGGAAGGGTGGCTACACCTTC.

V usage is TRBV29-1 and J usage is TRBJ2-5; TRBD1 agrees at 7 bases. CDR1 and CDR2 from the germline V gene are SQVTM and ANQGSEA. The V and J ends lost 6 bases and 2 bases, in that order; junction bases with no gene match: 9. This CDR3 spans 14 amino acids. The CDR3 spells CSVCRTGEQETQYF. Here the CDR3 DNA reads TGCAGCGTATGCCGGACAGGCGAACAAGAGACCCAGTACTTC.

This chain joins TRBV7-8 and TRBJ1-1; D perhaps matches TRBD1 (6 bases). In germline, CDR1 is SGHVS, CDR2 FQNEAQ. This CDR3 has 12 residues. Between the trimmed V and J ends, which lost 4 bases and 4 bases, there was a span of 7 bases. The CDR3, as DNA: TGTGCCAGCAGCTACAGGGTCACTGAAGCTTTCTTT. Its translation is CASSYRVTEAFF.

The rearrangement links TRBV6-5 to TRBJ1-6, with 7 bases that match TRBD1. The CDR3 consists of 14 residues. The V gene's germline CDR1 is MNHEY and CDR2 SVGAGI. Trimming cost V 6 bases and J 9 bases; bases outside gene matches: 8. The CDR3 sequence is CASSLTGDGSPLHF. The CDR3 coding sequence is TGTGCCAGCAGCTTAACAGGGGATGGTTCACCCCTCCACTTT.

The chain carries TRBV7-2 and TRBJ1-1; the D gene is possibly TRBD1 (5 bases). This CDR3 has 14 residues. Trimming stripped 5 bases from V and 5 bases from J, with 15 bases between. Germline CDR1 and CDR2: SGHTA and FQGNSA. CDR3 residues: CASSPGLERTEAFF. CDR3 coding DNA: TGTGCCAGCAGCCCGGGACTCGAGCGGACTGAAGCTTTCTTT.

The chain has TRBV11-2 and TRBJ2-3, with 10 positions matching TRBD2. The CDR3 is made up of 17 amino acids. Losses at the gene ends were 4 bases for V and 0 bases for J; bases not matched to a gene: 7. CDR1 and CDR2 from the germline V gene are SGHAT and FQNNGV. CDR3 sequence (DNA): TGTGCCAGCAGCTCTCGAGCGGGGGGGTCTAGCACAGATACGCAGTATTTT. Amino acid sequence: CASSSRAGGSSTDTQYF.

The V call is TRBV27, the J call TRBJ2-1; 9 bases are a match to TRBD2. CDR3 length: 16 amino acids. The trim removed 2 bases at V and 4 bases at J, leaving 6 bases unmatched. Germline V CDR1 and CDR2: MNHEY, SMNVEV (reference sequence). DNA for the CDR3: TGTGCCAGCAGTTTACCTTTGGCGGGAGGGTACAATGAGCAGTTCTTC. Translated: CASSLPLAGGYNEQFF.